One sample yielded the 23 T cell receptor beta chains listed below, sequenced in a study of T cells in Graves' hyperthyroidism and ophthalmopathy. Amplified TCR beta CDR3 regions came from RNA transcripts. A first-round RT-PCR of the TCR CDR3 used the HTBI primer set. From the multiplex PCR reads, TCRdb called clonotypes with MiXCR, one entry per CDR3 protein. The data contain roughly 500,000 distinct CDR3 sequences, 46% of them singletons. Sample: peripheral blood or thyroid tissue (not recorded which). These receptors all come from an adult woman with Graves' disease, either hyperthyroidism or ophthalmopathy (not recorded which).

This sequence joins TRBV7-3 and TRBJ2-1; D gene uncertain. V was clipped by 5 bases and J by 10 bases, with 6 bases between them. Germline V gene sequence: CDR1 SGHTA, CDR2 FQGTGA. The CDR3 has 10 amino acids. The CDR3 reads CASSTGEQFF. In DNA, the CDR3 is TGTGCCAGCAGCACTGGGGAGCAGTTCTTC.

V gene TRBV29-1 combines with J gene TRBJ2-7; 8 positions match TRBD2. The CDR3 spans 19 residues. The V gene end was trimmed by 6 bases and the J gene end by 4 bases; junction bases not matched to a gene: 26. Germline V gives CDR1 SQVTM, CDR2 ANQGSEA. The CDR3 DNA sequence: TGCAGCGTCGCTACCTTCGTAGGGACTAGAGGTACATTTTTATACGAGCAGTACTTC. This encodes CSVATFVGTRGTFLYEQYF.

In its sample, this clonotype was seen many times. The chain combines TRBV10-3 with TRBJ2-7, with D perhaps matching TRBD1 or TRBD2 (5 bases each). The CDR3 has 15 residues. The germline V gene has CDR1 ENHRY and CDR2 SYGVKD. V was pared by 8 bases and J by 0 bases, with 17 bases between. The CDR3 spells CAIGPRGEGSYEQYF. The CDR3 DNA follows: TGTGCCATCGGACCAAGGGGCGAGGGCTCCTACGAGCAGTACTTC.

This clonotype showed up just a few times. V and J are TRBV4-1 and TRBJ1-5; 9 nucleotides line up with TRBD1. The CDR3 totals 15 residues. The germline gives CDR1 MGHRA, CDR2 YSYEKL. J gave up 7 bases and V 3 bases, and 7 bases lay outside the gene matches. The CDR3 coding sequence is TGCGCCAGCAGCCAGACCGGGACAGGGAGGCAGCCCCAGCATTTT. Translation: CASSQTGTGRQPQHF.

This clonotype was seen repeatedly, ten times or more. The chain couples TRBV4-3 to TRBJ1-1, with D unclear. The CDR3 extends over 14 amino acids. CDR1 and CDR2 from the germline V gene are LGHNA and YSLEER. Between the trimmed V and J ends, which lost 0 bases and 6 bases, there was a span of 11 bases. Here the CDR3 reads CASSQDPGSPEAFF. DNA for the CDR3: TGCGCCAGCAGCCAAGATCCGGGGAGCCCTGAAGCTTTCTTT.

This clonotype was detected many times. J is TRBJ2-2 and V is TRBV7-3; D unresolved. The CDR3 spans 13 residues. CDR1 is SGHTA, CDR2 FQGTGA, per germline. V gave up 3 bases and J gave up 2 bases, with 4 bases separating them. This CDR3 is CASSFRNTGELFF. The CDR3 DNA sequence: TGTGCCAGCAGCTTTCGAAACACCGGGGAGCTGTTTTTT.

The chain recombines TRBV2 with TRBJ1-1, with TRBD1 matching 9 bases. This CDR3 has 15 residues. Germline V gives CDR1 SNHLY, CDR2 FYNNEI. The J segment lost 6 bases and the V segment lost 4 bases, leaving 9 bases of the junction unmatched. The CDR3 is CASSVDRGASAEAFF. CDR3 DNA sequence: TGTGCCAGCAGTGTTGACAGGGGGGCGAGCGCTGAAGCTTTCTTT.

The rearrangement links TRBV7-2 to TRBJ2-6; D is possibly TRBD1 (5 bases). Germline V gene lookup returns CDR1 SGHTA and CDR2 FQGNSA. V lost 6 bases and J 3 bases, leaving 9 bases between the germline ends. The length of the CDR3 is 14 residues. CDR3 amino acids: CASSGAVGANVLTF. CDR3 DNA: TGTGCCAGCAGTGGGGCTGTTGGGGCCAACGTCCTGACTTTC.

The sample holds many counts of this clonotype. V and J are TRBV7-9 and TRBJ1-2; 9 bases align to TRBD1. The CDR3 is 15 amino acids. V gave up 3 bases and J gave up 5 bases; unmatched junction bases: 7. The germline gives CDR1 SEHNR, CDR2 FQNEAQ (reference sequence). CDR3 amino acids: CASSFPGTGPYGYTF. The CDR3 DNA is TGTGCCAGCAGCTTTCCCGGGACAGGGCCTTATGGCTACACCTTC.

This clonotype was detected only a few times. This rearrangement joins TRBV9 to TRBJ2-7; perhaps TRBD1 as D (6 bases). Germline CDR1 and CDR2: SGDLS and YYNGEE. Deletions cut 4 bases from V and 5 bases from J, with 19 bases between. The CDR3 is 15 residues long. This chain's CDR3 is CASSPGADTAHEQYF. The CDR3 DNA follows: TGTGCCAGCAGCCCAGGGGCGGATACAGCCCACGAGCAGTACTTC.

This chain uses TRBV7-3 with TRBJ2-6; no clear D gene. This CDR3 has 15 amino acids. CDR1 and CDR2 (germline): SGHTA, FQGTGA. V lost 6 bases, J lost 0 bases, and 9 bases lay in between. CDR3 nucleotides: TGTGCCAGCAGTGATCGGCTCTCTGGGGCCAACGTCCTGACTTTC. Residues: CASSDRLSGANVLTF.

The chain has TRBV2 and TRBJ2-2; TRBD1 might be the D (6 bases). The germline V gene encodes CDR1 SNHLY and CDR2 FYNNEI. The CDR3 extends over 16 amino acids. The V and J ends lost 3 bases and 6 bases respectively, with 17 bases between them. The CDR3 protein is CASSDRAGVGSGELFF. CDR3 DNA sequence: TGTGCCAGCAGTGACCGGGCAGGGGTCGGTTCCGGGGAGCTGTTTTTT.

This clonotype showed up just a few times. The V call is TRBV29-1, the J call TRBJ2-4; 8 nucleotides align to TRBD2. With 0 bases clipped from V and 8 bases from J, the junction kept 3 bases outside the gene matches. The CDR3 runs 13 residues. Per the germline V gene, CDR1 is SQVTM and CDR2 is ANQGSEA. The CDR3 loop reads CSVEDRGGDIQYF. DNA for the CDR3: TGCAGCGTTGAAGATCGGGGGGGAGACATTCAGTACTTC.

This clonotype was detected a few times. The V call is TRBV12-3 or TRBV12-4, the J call TRBJ2-2; the D is unclear. The V and J ends lost 6 bases and 5 bases respectively, with 10 bases between them. This CDR3 is built from 13 residues. The chain's CDR3 is CASSPTPTGELFF. In nucleotides, the CDR3 is TGTGCCAGCAGCCCTACTCCAACCGGGGAGCTGTTTTTT.

This clonotype has ten or more counts. V is TRBV12-3 or TRBV12-4 and J is TRBJ2-5, with D uncertain. V shed 5 bases and J shed 1 base, with 14 bases lying between them. CDR3 length: 15 residues. The CDR3 is CASSLLGYPQETQYF. In nucleotides, the CDR3 is TGTGCCAGCAGTCTCCTAGGCTACCCCCAAGAGACCCAGTACTTC.

This clonotype has a count of ten or more. The chain joins TRBV2 to TRBJ2-5, with D possibly being TRBD1 (6 bases). CDR1 is SNHLY, CDR2 FYNNEI, per germline. The CDR3 is 14 amino acids. V gave up 5 bases and J gave up 5 bases, with 15 bases separating them. DNA for the CDR3: TGTGCCAGCAGTCGCGACAGGTTACTGGAGACCCAGTACTTC. Its translation is CASSRDRLLETQYF.

The chain links TRBV29-1 to TRBJ2-7; weak D call: TRBD1 (7 bases). The germline gives CDR1 SQVTM, CDR2 ANQGSEA. This CDR3 spans 12 amino acids. Deletions cut 7 bases from V and 3 bases from J, with 13 bases between. The CDR3 DNA is TGCAGCGCCGCGGGACAGAACTACGAGCAGTACTTC. Translation gives CSAAGQNYEQYF.

This clonotype was seen at least ten times. V and J are TRBV20-1 and TRBJ2-7; 13 bases align to TRBD2. After removal of 6 bases from V and 12 bases from J, the junction contained 11 bases not matched to a gene. Germline CDR1 and CDR2: DFQATT and SNEGSKA (reference sequence). The CDR3 has 13 residues. This chain's CDR3 is CSARTSGRPEGYF. In DNA, the CDR3 is TGCAGTGCCAGGACTAGCGGGAGACCGGAGGGGTACTTC.

This clonotype occurred many times. The rearrangement links TRBV7-4 to TRBJ2-5, with D tentatively TRBD1 (5 bases). This CDR3 comprises 13 residues. V was trimmed by 4 bases and J by 10 bases, leaving 16 bases between them. Germline loops: CDR1 SGHVT, CDR2 SQSDAQ. The CDR3 sequence is CASSSDTYRFQYF. In DNA form, the CDR3 reads TGTGCCAGCAGCTCCGATACATACAGGTTCCAGTACTTC.

This clonotype appeared many times. The chain is built from TRBV2 and TRBJ1-5; D unresolved. Germline CDR1 SNHLY, CDR2 FYNNEI. V dropped 2 bases and J dropped 5 bases, with 10 bases sitting between them. This CDR3 is 14 amino acids long. This CDR3 is CASSETTTYQPQHF. The CDR3 nucleotides are TGTGCCAGCAGTGAAACGACCACATATCAGCCCCAGCATTTT.

This clonotype showed up many times. The chain is built from TRBV5-4 and TRBJ1-1; tentatively, D is TRBD1 (5 bases). Germline CDR1 SGHNT, CDR2 YYREEE (reference sequence). CDR3 size: 14 residues. V gave up 2 bases and J gave up 7 bases, with 15 bases separating them. The CDR3 region is CASSFWGGVFEAFF. The CDR3 bases are TGTGCCAGCAGCTTTTGGGGCGGGGTATTTGAAGCTTTCTTT.

This clonotype was recorded a few times. A read error may be the cause here, since a much bigger clone is one base away. The chain joins TRBV24-1 to TRBJ2-7, with TRBD2 matching 10 bases. The germline V gene encodes CDR1 KGHDR and CDR2 SFDVKD. V was pared by 11 bases and J by 2 bases, with 8 bases of the junction left unmatched. The CDR3 length is 14 residues. CDR3 amino acids: CASNQGLAAYEQYF. For the CDR3, the DNA is TGTGCCAGCAACCAAGGACTAGCGGCCTACGAGCAGTACTTC.

The V gene is TRBV7-9, the J gene TRBJ2-5, with D perhaps matching TRBD1 (7 bases). The CDR3 consists of 18 residues. The V gene's germline CDR1 is SEHNR and CDR2 FQNEAQ (reference sequence). Trimming shortened V by 5 bases and J by 5 bases, and 27 bases separated the two germline ends. The CDR3 nucleotides are TGTGCCAGCAGCCATGGACAGGCGAACACCGGGAGATCTGAGACCCAGTACTTC. Residues: CASSHGQANTGRSETQYF.